This T cell receptor beta chain was identified in a study of shared clonotypes between healthy human individuals. Broader study findings: Large sequencing depth failed to make sorted-subset sequencing complete, rarefaction showed.

Sequenced by immunoSEQ multiplex PCR; TCRdb stores in-frame clones only, minus some. The repertoire includes fewer than 1.8 million clones, approximately 98.5% of them detected once, and approximately 0.38% sits in the top ten. Concerning this clone itself: What it recognizes is unknown.

The CDR3 has 17 amino acids. Germline V CDR1 and CDR2: LNHNV, YYDKDF (reference sequence). V shed 1 base, J shed 5 bases, and the junction held 7 bases outside the gene matches. This sequence joins TRBV15 and TRBJ2-1; TRBD2 agrees at 11 bases. The receptor was isolated from a man aged 25 to 40 in good health. Sequencing was done on a sample of naive CD4+ T cells sorted from blood. This sample's subset: CD45RA+ positively selected. Here the CDR3 reads CATSRARGTSGNNEQFF. As DNA, the CDR3 is TGTGCCACCAGCAGAGCTCGGGGGACTAGCGGAAACAATGAGCAGTTCTTC. Together with reference TRBV15 and TRBJ2-1, the CDR3 gives the full variable domain: DAMVIQNPRYQVTQFGKPVTLSCSQTLNHNVMYWYQQKSSQAPKLLFHYYDKDFNNEADTPDNFQSRRPNTSFCFLDIRSPGLGDTAMYLCATSRARGTSGNNEQFFGPGTRLTVL.